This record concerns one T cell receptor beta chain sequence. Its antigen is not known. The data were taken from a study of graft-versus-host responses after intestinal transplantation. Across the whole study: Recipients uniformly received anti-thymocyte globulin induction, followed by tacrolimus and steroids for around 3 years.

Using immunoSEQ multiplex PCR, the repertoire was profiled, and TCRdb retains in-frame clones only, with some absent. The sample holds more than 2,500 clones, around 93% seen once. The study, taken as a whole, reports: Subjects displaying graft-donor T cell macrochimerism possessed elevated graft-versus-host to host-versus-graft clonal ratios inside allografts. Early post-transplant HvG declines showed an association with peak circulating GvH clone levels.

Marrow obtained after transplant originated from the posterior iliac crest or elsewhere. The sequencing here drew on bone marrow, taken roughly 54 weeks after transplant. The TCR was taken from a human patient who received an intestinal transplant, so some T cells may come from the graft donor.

As DNA, the CDR3 is TGCGCCAGCAGCTTGACTACCGGGACTAGCCCCTACAATGAGCAGTTCTTC. This codes for CASSLTTGTSPYNEQFF. V and J are TRBV5-1 and TRBJ2-1, with 9 nucleotides matching TRBD2. From germline, CDR1 is SGHRS and CDR2 YFSETQ. The CDR3 is 17 amino acids. V trimming: 1 base; J trimming: 2 bases; junction bases outside the gene matches: 7.